This TCR beta chain originates from a study of Graves' ophthalmopathy and Graves' hyperthyroidism (dated by TCRdb to 2016 to 2019). As for the study more broadly: Peripheral blood was collected before any treatment was given, at the time of initial diagnosis. The study used signatures of the TCR beta repertoire to tell Graves' ophthalmopathy apart from Graves' hyperthyroidism and to predict which patients would progress to ophthalmopathy. In total, approximately 130 blood samples were TCR-sequenced: around 42 ophthalmopathy, over 70 hyperthyroidism and about 17 hyperthyroidism-to-ophthalmopathy patients. To explore V-J signatures that distinguish ophthalmopathy from hyperthyroidism, a discovery set of roughly 98 patients was enrolled, made up of 40 to 45 with ophthalmopathy and around 57 with stable hyperthyroidism. An independent validation cohort was composed of 18 to 20 hyperthyroidism patients and about 16 patients who later progressed from hyperthyroidism to ophthalmopathy. In roughly six hyperthyroidism patients, the T-cell repertoire of thyroid tissue was compared with the T-cell repertoire of blood. Following sampling, methimazole starting at 30 mg daily was administered to hyperthyroidism patients, and high-dose intravenous methylprednisolone was administered to ophthalmopathy patients. The 100 or so discovery patients were randomly divided into training and test sets at a 7:3 ratio.

TCR beta CDR3 regions were amplified from RNA transcripts for repertoire sequencing. HTBI primers and the Qiagen OneStep RT-PCR kit were used in a first-round RT-PCR, which was followed by a second-round multiplex PCR, size selection and purification. Sequencing of the libraries was carried out on an Illumina HiSeq2000 in paired-end mode with 100 bp reads. The authors' pipeline ran thus. SOAPnuke was used to process the reads, removing any read that contained adapters or uncalled bases, had a mean Phred below 15, or lacked an exact match to the constant primer or identifier. COPE v1.2.5 was used to merge the high-quality paired reads. Clonotypes were defined as unique nucleotide sequences and were aligned to IMGT TRB V, D and J references using MiTCR v1.1. The analysis was limited to V-J combinations with a frequency above 0.0001, which together covered around 99% of the repertoires. For each V-J combination, a TCR clonal expansion and chaos score was defined as F50 clonal expansion divided by the chaos observed in the TCRdist matrix. Welch's t-statistics and random forest were used to reduce features to 13 V-J combinations, which were fed into a naive Bayes classifier. The similarity between thyroid and blood repertoires was quantified using the Morisita-Horn index. Using fastp trimming at Q25 and MiXCR clonotype assembly, TCRdb reanalyzed the public sequencing data and kept in-frame beta chains. Entries that share a CDR3 protein sequence are merged under the most common genes and DNA. The V and J calls here are based on TCRdb, not the publication. This sample comprises about 480,000 distinct CDR3 sequences, approximately 14% of them detected only once. The ten top clones hold approximately 9.8% of the sample.

Based on the germline V gene (reference sequence), the CDR1 and CDR2 sequences are DFQATT and SNEGSKA. There are 18 amino acids in the CDR3, from cysteine to phenylalanine inclusive. Only the CDR3 portion is preserved as DNA: 54 bases, with reading frame beginning at the first base. The junction shows trimming of 2 bases on V and 1 base on J, and the gene matches do not reach 9 bases of it. Study-wide findings and limitations: In validation, the model predicted ophthalmopathy progression with 70.59% sensitivity and roughly 72% specificity; approximately 12 predicted patients were CT-confirmed with GO in a median of approximately 6.5 months. No statistical method was used to set the sample size in advance, and the investigators knew which group each participant was assigned to. In cross-validation, the 13-signature model distinguished ophthalmopathy from stable hyperthyroidism with approximately 88% sensitivity and nearly 82% specificity, and in the test set the corresponding values were roughly 78% and 74%. Most of the expanded thyroid clonotypes with a frequency above 0.001 were also detected in blood, and it was suggested that the thyroid immune response may be reflected by blood repertoires.

Patients with ophthalmopathy had moderately to severely active disease, with a Clinical Activity Score of 3 or more, a NOSPECS grade of 4 or more, and a disease duration of less than 3 months. Patients with other autoimmune diseases, uncontrolled infections, pregnancy or lactation were excluded from the study. Clinical symptoms, serum thyroxine, TRAb, thyroid ultrasound and orbital computed tomography formed the basis of the diagnosis. Using Ficoll-Paque density gradient centrifugation, PBMCs were isolated from about 10 ml of fresh peripheral blood. Total RNA was extracted with Trizol reagent and quality-checked on an Agilent 2100 Bioanalyzer. In this sample, this clonotype turned up a few times. This clone's antigen is unknown. No base quality values were provided; no much bigger clone lies one nucleotide off.

Sequencing was carried out using blood. The TCR comes from a woman aged 30 to 39 with Graves' ophthalmopathy. Donor details come from another sample of the same person, matched by shared clones. The chain couples TRBV20-1 to TRBJ2-2, with 11 bases matching TRBD2. The CDR3 region: CSARSTSGSYQNTGELFF. The DNA is TGCAGTGCTAGAAGTACTAGCGGGAGTTACCAGAACACCGGGGAGCTGTTTTTT.